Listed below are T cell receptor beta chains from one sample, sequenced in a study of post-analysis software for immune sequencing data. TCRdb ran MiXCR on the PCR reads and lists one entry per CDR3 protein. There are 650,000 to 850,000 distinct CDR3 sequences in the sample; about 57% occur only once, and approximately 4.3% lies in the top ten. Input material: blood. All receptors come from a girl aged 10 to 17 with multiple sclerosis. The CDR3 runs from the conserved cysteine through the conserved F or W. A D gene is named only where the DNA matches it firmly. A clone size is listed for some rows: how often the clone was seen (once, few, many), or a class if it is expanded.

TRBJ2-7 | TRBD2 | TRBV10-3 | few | TGTGCCATCAGTGACTGGCGGGAGACCTACGAGCAGTACTTC | CAISDWRETYEQYF
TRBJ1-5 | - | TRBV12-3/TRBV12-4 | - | TGTGTCAGCAGTTTAAGCACGGGTACAGGATATCAGCCCCAGCATTTT | CVSSLSTGTGYQPQHF
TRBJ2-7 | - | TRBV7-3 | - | TGTGCCAGCAGCTCACAGGGACGAAACTCCTACGAGCAGTACTTC | CASSSQGRNSYEQYF
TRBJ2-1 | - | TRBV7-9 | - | TGTGCCAGCAGGTCCTCGACACGGGAGCAGTTCTTC | CASRSSTREQFF
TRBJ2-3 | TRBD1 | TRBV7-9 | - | TGTGCCAGCAGCTTGACAGGGGTCACAGATACGCAGTATTTT | CASSLTGVTDTQYF
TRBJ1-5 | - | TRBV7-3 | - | TGTGCCAGCAGCTCGGGCGAGGGACAGCCCCAGCATTTT | CASSSGEGQPQHF
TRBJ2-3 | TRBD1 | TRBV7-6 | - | TGTGCCAGCAGCTTAGCCTATGCAGGGGGAGGCACAGATACGCAGTATTTT | CASSLAYAGGGTDTQYF
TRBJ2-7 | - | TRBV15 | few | TGTGCCACCAGCTACTCAACCGGGCCTTGGAACGAGCAGTACTTC | CATSYSTGPWNEQYF
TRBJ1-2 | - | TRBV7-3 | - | TGTGCCAGCAGCTTACGGCCGGAAACTAACTATGGCTACACCTTC | CASSLRPETNYGYTF
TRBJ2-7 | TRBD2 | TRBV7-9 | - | TGTGCCAGCAGCTTAGCGCGGGGACTAGCGGGACCCACCTACGAGCAGTACTTC | CASSLARGLAGPTYEQYF
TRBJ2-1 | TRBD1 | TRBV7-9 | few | TGTGCCAGCAGCAACGAAGAAGGGGGCTATGAGCAGTTCTTC | CASSNEEGGYEQFF
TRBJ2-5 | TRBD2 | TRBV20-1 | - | TGCAGTGCCTCTGAACCCGGGACTAGCGGAGAGACCCAGTACTTC | CSASEPGTSGETQYF
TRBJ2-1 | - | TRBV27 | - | TGTGCCAGCAGTTCCCGCCGTCGGGGAAATGAGCAGTTCTTC | CASSSRRRGNEQFF
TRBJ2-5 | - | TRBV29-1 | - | TGCAGCGTTCTACTCCACCTAGCGTATCAAGAGACCCAGTACTTC | CSVLLHLAYQETQYF
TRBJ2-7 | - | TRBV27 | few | TGTGCCAGCAGGTATGGGGGGACTGACTACGAGCAGTACTTC | CASRYGGTDYEQYF
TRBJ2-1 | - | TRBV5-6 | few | TGTGCCAGCAGCAAATCTAGCGTCAATGAGCAGTTCTTC | CASSKSSVNEQFF
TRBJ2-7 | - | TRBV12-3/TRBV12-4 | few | TGTGCCAGCAGTTTCCTCGCCAATACTGGCGAGCAGTACTTC | CASSFLANTGEQYF
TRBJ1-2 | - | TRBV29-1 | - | TGCAGCGGTGGGGGCGGGTTGAATGGCTACACCTTC | CSGGGGLNGYTF
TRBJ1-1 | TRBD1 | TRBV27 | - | TGTGCCAGCCCTCCGGGACAGGGTGAATTAAGCAACACTGAAGCTTTCTTT | CASPPGQGELSNTEAFF
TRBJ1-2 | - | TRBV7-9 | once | TGTGCCAGCAGCTTAGACAGTACCTATGGCCACACCTTC | CASSLDSTYGHTF
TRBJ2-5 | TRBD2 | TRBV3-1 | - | TGTGCCAGCAGCGACTTCGTAGCGGGAACGGGAGAGACCCAGTACTTC | CASSDFVAGTGETQYF
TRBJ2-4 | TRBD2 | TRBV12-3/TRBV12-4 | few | TGTGCCAGCAGTTTATGGCTAGCGGGAAACATTCAGTACTTC | CASSLWLAGNIQYF
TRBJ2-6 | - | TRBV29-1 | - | TGCAGCGTTTCTACAGGGTCTGGGGCCAACGTCCTGACTTTC | CSVSTGSGANVLTF
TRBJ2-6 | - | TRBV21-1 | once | TGTGCCAGCAGCAAAGAGGCGGTCTCTGGGGCCAACGTCCTGACTTTC | CASSKEAVSGANVLTF
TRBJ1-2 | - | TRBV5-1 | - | TGCGCCAGCAGCTTGGAACTATCCAGCTATGGCTACACCTTC | CASSLELSSYGYTF
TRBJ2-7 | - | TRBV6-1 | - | TGTGCCAGCAGCCACCACGGCGGGGCACGGAGCTCCTACGAGCAGTACTTC | CASSHHGGARSSYEQYF
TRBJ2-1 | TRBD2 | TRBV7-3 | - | TGTGCCAGCAGTTTAAAATTTGAAGCGGGGGGGGGCAATGAGCAGTTCTTC | CASSLKFEAGGGNEQFF
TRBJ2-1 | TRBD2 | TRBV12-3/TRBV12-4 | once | TGTGCCAGCAGTCGGCGGGAGGGCCTTGATGAGCAGTTCTTC | CASSRREGLDEQFF
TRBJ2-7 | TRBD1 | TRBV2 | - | TGTGCCAGCAGTCAGGCCCCGGGACAGGGCGACGAGCAGTACTTC | CASSQAPGQGDEQYF
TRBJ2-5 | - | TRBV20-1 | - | TGCAGTGCTAGAGATGCCAGCAGGCCGGGTGTGGGGAGGACCCAGTACTTC | CSARDASRPGVGRTQYF
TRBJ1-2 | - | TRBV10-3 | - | TGTGCCATCAGTGAGTCAGAGGGGTATGGCTACACCTTC | CAISESEGYGYTF
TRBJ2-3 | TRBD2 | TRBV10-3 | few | TGTGCCATCAGTACCGGGACTAGATATACGCAGTATTTT | CAISTGTRYTQYF
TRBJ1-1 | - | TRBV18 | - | TGTGCCAGCTCACCGGCCCCTCGGGGGGGTTTGGCTTTCTTT | CASSPAPRGGLAFF
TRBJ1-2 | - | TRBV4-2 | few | TGTGCCAGCAGCCAAGAGGAGGGTTCTAACTATGGCTACACCTTC | CASSQEEGSNYGYTF
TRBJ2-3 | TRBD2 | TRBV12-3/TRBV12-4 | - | TGTGCCAGCCTTGGTAGCGGGAGGAGTATAGGTACGCAGTATTTT | CASLGSGRSIGTQYF
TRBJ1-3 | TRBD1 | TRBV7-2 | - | TGTGCCAGCAGCTTCACAGGGGTTGGTGGAAACACCATATATTTT | CASSFTGVGGNTIYF
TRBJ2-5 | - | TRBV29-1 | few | TGCAGCGTTTCAGCGGGTGTAGAGACCCAGTACTTC | CSVSAGVETQYF
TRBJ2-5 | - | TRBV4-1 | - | TGCGCCAGCAGCCAAGTAGTTGGGGGCCAAGAGACCCAGTACTTC | CASSQVVGGQETQYF
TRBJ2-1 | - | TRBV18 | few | TGTGCCAGCTCACCCCCAGACGATTTTGAGCAGTTCTTC | CASSPPDDFEQFF
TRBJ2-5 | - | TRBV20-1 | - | TGCAGCCCCGTTCAGTTAAGGGCAGAGACCCAGTACTTC | CSPVQLRAETQYF
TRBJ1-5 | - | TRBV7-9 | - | TGTGCCAGCAGCCAGGACAGCCGGGGCCAGCCCCAGCATTTT | CASSQDSRGQPQHF
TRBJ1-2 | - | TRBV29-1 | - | TGCAGCGTTGTTACCACCATCTATGGCTACACCTTC | CSVVTTIYGYTF
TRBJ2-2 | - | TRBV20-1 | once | TGCAGTGCTAGGAACGCTATCGGGGGCGGAGGGACCGGGGAGCTGTTTTTT | CSARNAIGGGGTGELFF
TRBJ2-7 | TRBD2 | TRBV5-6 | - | TGTGCCAGCAGCTTGTATCCGGGGGGCGAGCAGTACTTC | CASSLYPGGEQYF